The clone carrying this T cell receptor beta chain was seen a handful of times. Antigen unknown. The germline gene is not matched at one end of the junction; a read error may be the cause. A duration under 3 months, NOSPECS ≥4, CAS ≥3 and moderate-to-severe activity characterized the donors with ophthalmopathy. The diagnosis combined clinical symptoms, thyroxine, TRAb, thyroid ultrasound and orbital computed tomography scans. The authors isolated PBMCs from 10 ml of fresh peripheral blood. This CDR3 contains 13 residues. Germline CDR1 and CDR2: ENHRY and SYGVKD. The sample is drawn from a study of Graves' ophthalmopathy and Graves' hyperthyroidism. Points from the study as a whole: The majority of expanded thyroid clonotypes above 0.001 frequency also occurred in blood.

CDR3 regions of TCR beta were amplified from RNA transcripts. HTBI-primed first-round RT-PCR preceded second-round multiplex PCR. From the multiplex PCR reads, TCRdb called clonotypes with MiXCR, one entry per CDR3 protein. The data contain almost 750,000 distinct CDR3 sequences, 40% of them singletons. The V call is TRBV10-3, the J call TRBJ2-7, with D tentatively TRBD2 (6 bases). Sequenced material: peripheral blood. The TCR comes from an adult man with Graves' ophthalmopathy. This CDR3 reads CASSESIPGTVDF. The CDR3, as DNA: TGTGCCAGCAGTGAAAGTATCCCTGGGACTGTGGACTTC.